The clone carrying this T cell receptor (beta chain) has at least ten counts. Its antigen remains unidentified. This sample stems from a study of T cells in Graves' hyperthyroidism and ophthalmopathy. Study conclusions and caveats: Peripheral blood also featured most of the thyroid clonotypes expanded above 0.001.

When hyperthyroidism was first diagnosed, the blood sample was taken, preceding any ophthalmopathy symptoms. What was amplified from RNA transcripts were TCR beta CDR3 regions. The HTBI primer set was used in a first-round RT-PCR of the TCR CDR3. TCRdb ran MiXCR on the multiplex PCR reads and lists one entry per CDR3 protein. Altogether some 250,000 distinct CDR3 sequences are present, about 14% being singletons, with the ten largest covering 13%. Sample: blood. The clonotype originates from a woman aged 40-49 years with Graves' hyperthyroidism that later progressed to Graves' ophthalmopathy.

This chain's CDR3 is CASSPLGSANEKLFF. For the CDR3, the DNA is TGTGCCAGCAGCCCCCTCGGGTCAGCAAATGAAAAACTGTTTTTT. The V and J genes are TRBV7-8 and TRBJ1-4; no definite D call. CDR1 and CDR2 from the germline V gene are SGHVS and FQNEAQ. The CDR3 extends over 15 amino acids. V shed 5 bases and J shed 5 bases, with 15 bases lying between them.